This record concerns one T cell receptor beta chain sequence. Its antigen is not identified. The PCR used 60 Vbeta and 13 Jbeta primers. In the original processing: Roughly 12 million shared chains were among roughly 81 million unique TCR beta chains counted in a later analysis. The method was immunoSEQ multiplex PCR; TCRdb's version includes in-frame clones alone and lacks a portion of them. From that table come the V and J calls and clone size; the DNA was used to work out D and trimming. The sample's table shows some 89,000 clones. These data originate in a study of cytomegalovirus exposure and HLA in healthy donors. The CDR3 loop spans 13 amino acids. Trimming pared 4 bases from V and 2 bases from J, leaving 8 bases between. Germline values: CDR1 SGDLS, CDR2 YYNGEE. Donors were ostensibly healthy at sampling, although undocumented immune exposures were probable. Study results and caveats: Cytomegalovirus-associated TCR beta chains were listed, numbering some 150. By a later analysis, the bulk of CMV-associated TCR beta chains appeared HLA-restricted.

The sequenced sample was PBMCs. This TCR was sampled from a woman aged 25-40 years in good health and CMV-seronegative. This chain connects TRBV9 to TRBJ2-3; the D is unclear. CDR3 sequence (DNA): TGTGCCAGCAGCCCCTACTACACAGATACGCAGTATTTT. Protein product: CASSPYYTDTQYF.